The rows below give T cell receptor beta chains drawn from one sample of a study of regulatory T cells. TCRdb's copy holds only in-frame clones and misses some; the assay was immunoSEQ multiplex PCR. The sample lists roughly 15,000 clones, roughly nine tenths occurring once. Sequencing was carried out using CD8+ T cells sorted from blood. These receptors originate from a person aged 18-30 years with CD3G deficiency. The CDR3 runs from the conserved cysteine through the conserved F or W. D genes are given only for firm matches. Clone size is not always given. Where it is, it says once, few, many or a class for expanded clones.

d_gene,abundance,len,v_gene,j_gene,CDR3aa,CDR3nt
TRBD1,.,15,TRBV5-6,TRBJ2-7,CASSLGTGVGNEQYF,TGTGCCAGCAGCTTGGGAACAGGGGTTGGGAACGAGCAGTACTTC
TRBD1,.,12,TRBV11-2,TRBJ2-1,CATKTGDNEQFF,TGTGCCACGAAGACAGGGGACAATGAGCAGTTCTTC
TRBD1,.,14,TRBV27,TRBJ1-2,CASRKGGAVNGYTF,TGTGCCAGCAGGAAAGGGGGCGCGGTAAATGGCTACACCTTC
TRBD2,.,17,TRBV11-2,TRBJ2-3,CASSSPGTGGPSDTQYF,TGTGCCAGCAGCTCGCCTGGGACGGGGGGGCCATCCGATACGCAGTATTTT
TRBD2,.,14,TRBV7-9,TRBJ2-2,CASSTGLFPGELFF,TGTGCCAGCAGCACGGGACTATTTCCCGGGGAGCTGTTTTTT
TRBD2,.,16,TRBV9,TRBJ2-7,CASSPVPGLATREQYF,TGTGCCAGCAGCCCTGTCCCGGGACTAGCAACAAGGGAGCAGTACTTC
.,.,12,TRBV6-5,TRBJ1-1,CASSHGEGEAFF,TGTGCCAGCAGCCACGGGGAGGGGGAAGCTTTCTTT
.,.,12,TRBV30,TRBJ2-7,CAWSVGGNEQYF,TGTGCCTGGAGTGTAGGGGGGAACGAGCAGTACTTC
.,.,14,TRBV6-1,TRBJ2-1,CASSVGGPYNEQFF,TGTGCCAGCAGTGTCGGTGGACCCTACAATGAGCAGTTCTTC
TRBD2,.,16,TRBV7-8,TRBJ2-1,CASSLPLAGGPMMKFF,TGTGCCAGCAGCTTACCTCTAGCGGGGGGCCCCATGATGAAGTTCTTC
TRBD2,.,15,TRBV27,TRBJ2-3,CASSPGTSGRDTQYF,TGTGCCAGCAGTCCCGGGACTAGCGGGAGGGATACGCAGTATTTT
.,.,13,TRBV10-3,TRBJ1-1,CAISESGGTEAFF,TGTGCCATCAGTGAGTCGGGGGGAACTGAAGCTTTCTTT
TRBD1,.,14,TRBV28,TRBJ2-1,CASRNRGINNEQFF,TGTGCCAGCAGAAACAGGGGGATCAACAATGAGCAGTTCTTC
.,.,15,TRBV2,TRBJ1-3,CASSDRGSSGNTIYF,TGTGCCAGCAGTGATCGGGGGTCATCCGGAAACACCATATATTTT
.,.,13,TRBV4-3,TRBJ1-2,CASSPHGGNGYTF,TGCGCCAGCAGCCCTCATGGGGGAAATGGCTACACCTTC
TRBD1,.,13,TRBV27,TRBJ2-7,CASRVQGAGEQYF,TGTGCCAGCAGAGTCCAGGGGGCAGGCGAGCAGTACTTC
.,few,13,TRBV7-9,TRBJ2-1,CASSLGGRHEQFF,TGTGCCAGCAGCTTAGGCGGGCGGCATGAGCAGTTCTTC
TRBD1,.,16,TRBV28,TRBJ1-5,CASSTRTGGVDQPQHF,TGTGCCAGCAGTACCAGGACAGGGGGCGTGGATCAGCCCCAGCATTTT
.,.,13,TRBV6-1,TRBJ2-7,CASSERGTYEQYF,TGTGCCAGCAGTGAAAGGGGGACCTACGAGCAGTACTTC
TRBD2,.,14,TRBV2,TRBJ2-3,CASSTAGGRYTQYF,TGTGCCAGCAGTACAGCGGGGGGCCGGTATACGCAGTATTTT
TRBD2,.,16,TRBV9,TRBJ2-3,CASSEGGAESTDTQYF,TGTGCCAGCAGTGAGGGAGGGGCTGAGAGCACAGATACGCAGTATTTT
.,.,12,TRBV11-3,TRBJ2-7,CASGPTEYEQYF,TGTGCCAGCGGGCCGACAGAATACGAGCAGTACTTC
.,.,13,TRBV10-2,TRBJ2-1,CASSVTGYNEQFF,TGCGCCAGCAGTGTCACGGGGTACAATGAGCAGTTCTTC
.,.,16,TRBV19,TRBJ1-5,CASSIEAQVTYESQHF,TGTGCCAGTAGTATAGAGGCACAGGTCACTTACGAGTCCCAGCATTTT
.,.,19,TRBV5-7,TRBJ2-2,CASSLFCFVGRPVTGELFF,TGTGCCAGCAGCTTGTTCTGCTTTGTTGGACGGCCGGTGACCGGGGAGCTGTTTTTT
.,few,12,TRBV29-1,TRBJ2-2,CSVQDGSGELFF,TGCAGCGTCCAGGACGGAAGCGGGGAGCTGTTTTTT
.,once,13,TRBV4-1,TRBJ1-1,CASSQVARGEAFF,TGCGCCAGCAGCCAAGTCGCCAGGGGTGAAGCTTTCTTT
.,.,15,TRBV12-5,TRBJ2-2,CASGLTGFDTGELFF,TGTGCTAGTGGTTTGACGGGGTTCGACACCGGGGAGCTGTTTTTT
.,.,12,TRBV27,TRBJ2-1,CASKSSGNEQFF,TGTGCCAGCAAGAGTTCGGGCAATGAGCAGTTCTTC
.,.,14,TRBV30,TRBJ2-2,CATPSRTNTGELFF,TGTGCCACCCCGAGCAGGACGAACACCGGGGAGCTGTTTTTT
TRBD1,.,16,TRBV27,TRBJ1-1,CASSATDRGLNTEAFF,TGTGCCAGCAGTGCCACGGACAGGGGTCTGAACACTGAAGCTTTCTTT